What follows describes a single T cell receptor beta chain. CDR1 is SQVTM and CDR2 is ANQGSEA in the germline V gene. The V gene end was trimmed by 8 bases and the J gene end by 3 bases; junction bases not matched to a gene: 16. CDR3 length: 16 residues. The data were taken from a study of blood T cell repertoires in COVID-19. Across the study: T cells, B-cell-depleted T cells, or PBMCs provided the cDNA or gDNA that served as material.

In the source study's methods: Estimation of nucleated cell counts was performed using reference gene primer amplification. Data came from immunoSEQ multiplex PCR; TCRdb stores just in-frame clones and leaves some out. V, J and clone size derive from that table, while D and trimming were established from the DNA sequence. The repertoire holds 300,000 to 400,000 clones, around nine tenths seen once, with about 7% in the top ten. What was sequenced was peripheral blood. This clonotype was sampled from a woman aged 65 to 85 with COVID-19, enrolled during active disease. The chain carries TRBV29-1 and TRBJ2-7; 10 bases line up with TRBD2. CDR3 coding DNA: TGCAGCCCCCACGGAGCTAGCGGGGGCCGTCTCTACGAGCAGTACTTC. This codes for CSPHGASGGRLYEQYF.